The TCR beta chain described here comes from a study of CD4 T cells in relation to SARS-CoV-2 and coronaviruses. Study summary: Crossreactive spike epitopes shared across donors were mapped to their HLA restriction.

General study points: No crossreactivity against non-spike viral proteins was tested here. In roughly 60% of donors, memory CD4+ clonotypes crossrecognized SARS-CoV-2 and at least one common cold coronavirus spike. According to naive versus memory sequencing, detected responses are memory recall, not newly primed.

Sequencing used immunoSEQ multiplex PCR; TCRdb keeps in-frame clones, though not all of them. This table holds tens of thousands of clones, about nine tenths found once. This clone was detected only a few times. Its antigen is not known. Before the COVID-19 pandemic, during about 2010-2018, CD4+ T cells were taken from unexposed donors. This clonotype originated in a human donor in good health. Sequencing input: memory CD4+ T cells from PBMCs.

The CDR3 DNA sequence: TGTGCCAGCAGCATGGACAGAAATCAGCCCCAGCATTTT. Protein product: CASSMDRNQPQHF. The rearrangement links TRBV6-5 to TRBJ1-5; maybe TRBD1 (6 bases). CDR1 and CDR2 from the germline V gene are MNHEY and SVGAGI. With 6 bases removed from V and 4 bases from J, the gap between germline ends came to 10 bases. This CDR3 spans 13 amino acids.